This T cell receptor (beta chain) was recovered during a study of control samples from healthy donors and cancer patients. Assay used: immunoSEQ multiplex PCR; TCRdb lists only in-frame clones, some missing. The table includes some 67,000 clones, about 90% detected once. This sequence was found in a man aged 60 to 69 with lung cancer. Sequenced: PBMCs.

The CDR3 DNA follows: TGTGCCAGCAGTTACAGGGAAGGAACTGAAGCTTTCTTT. Protein sequence: CASSYREGTEAFF. This chain links TRBV12-3 or TRBV12-4 with TRBJ1-1; D may be TRBD1 (6 bases). The CDR3 runs 13 residues. With 4 bases removed from V and 5 bases from J, the gap between germline ends came to 11 bases.